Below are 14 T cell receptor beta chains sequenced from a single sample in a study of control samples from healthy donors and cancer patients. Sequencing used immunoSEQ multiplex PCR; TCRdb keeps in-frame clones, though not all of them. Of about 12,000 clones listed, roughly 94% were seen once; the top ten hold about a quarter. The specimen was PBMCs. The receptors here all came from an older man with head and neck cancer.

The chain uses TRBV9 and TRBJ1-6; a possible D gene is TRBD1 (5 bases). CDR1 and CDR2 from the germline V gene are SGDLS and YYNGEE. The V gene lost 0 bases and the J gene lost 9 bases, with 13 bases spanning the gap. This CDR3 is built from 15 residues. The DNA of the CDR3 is TGTGCCAGCAGCGTAGGGGAGGGGTTAGTTTCACCCCTCCACTTT. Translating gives CASSVGEGLVSPLHF.

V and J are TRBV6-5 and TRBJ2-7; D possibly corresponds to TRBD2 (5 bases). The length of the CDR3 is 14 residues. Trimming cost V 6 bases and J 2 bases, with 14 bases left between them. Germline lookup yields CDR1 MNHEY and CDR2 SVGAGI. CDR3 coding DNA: TGTGCCAGCAGCCGGGGATTTGGCGCCTACGAGCAGTACTTC. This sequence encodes CASSRGFGAYEQYF.

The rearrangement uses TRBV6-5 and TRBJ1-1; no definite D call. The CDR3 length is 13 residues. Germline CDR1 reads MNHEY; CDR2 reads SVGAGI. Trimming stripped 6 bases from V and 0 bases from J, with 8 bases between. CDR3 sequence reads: CASSRQMNTEAFF. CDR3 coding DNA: TGTGCCAGCAGCCGGCAGATGAACACTGAAGCTTTCTTT.

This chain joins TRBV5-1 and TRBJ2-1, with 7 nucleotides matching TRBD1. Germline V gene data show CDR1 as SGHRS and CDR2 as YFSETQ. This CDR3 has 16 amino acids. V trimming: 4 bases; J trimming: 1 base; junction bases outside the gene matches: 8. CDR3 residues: CASSPPTGMSYNEQFF. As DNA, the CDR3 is TGCGCCAGCAGCCCTCCGACAGGGATGTCCTACAATGAGCAGTTCTTC.

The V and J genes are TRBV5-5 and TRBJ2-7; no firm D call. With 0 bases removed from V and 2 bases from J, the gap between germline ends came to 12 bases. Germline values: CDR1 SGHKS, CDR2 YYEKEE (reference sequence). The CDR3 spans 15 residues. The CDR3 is CASSLEAVRTYEQYF. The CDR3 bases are TGTGCCAGCAGCTTGGAAGCTGTCAGGACCTACGAGCAGTACTTC. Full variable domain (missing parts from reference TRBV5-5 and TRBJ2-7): DAGVTQSPTHLIKTRGQQVTLRCSPISGHKSVSWYQQVLGQGPQFIFQYYEKEERGRGNFPDRFSARQFPNYSSELNVNALLLGDSALYLCASSLEAVRTYEQYFGPGTRLTVT.

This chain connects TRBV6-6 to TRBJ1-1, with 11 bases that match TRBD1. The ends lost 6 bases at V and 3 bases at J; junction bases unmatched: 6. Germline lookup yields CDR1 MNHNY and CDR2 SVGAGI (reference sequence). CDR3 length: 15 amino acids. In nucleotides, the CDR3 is TGTGCCAGCAGGGAACCGGGACAGGGGGACACTGAAGCTTTCTTT. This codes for CASREPGQGDTEAFF.

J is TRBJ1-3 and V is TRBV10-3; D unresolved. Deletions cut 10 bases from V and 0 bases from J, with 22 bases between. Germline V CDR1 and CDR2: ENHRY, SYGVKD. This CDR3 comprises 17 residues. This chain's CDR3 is CATSVSVGQHSGNTIYF. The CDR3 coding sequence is TGTGCCACCTCCGTTTCGGTCGGGCAGCACTCTGGAAACACCATATATTTT.

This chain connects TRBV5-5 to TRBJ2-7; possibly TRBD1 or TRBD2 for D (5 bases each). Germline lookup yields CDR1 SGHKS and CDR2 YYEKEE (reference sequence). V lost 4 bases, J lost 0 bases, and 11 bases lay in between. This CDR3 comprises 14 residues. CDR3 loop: CASSVGTGSYEQYF. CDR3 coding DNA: TGTGCCAGCAGCGTAGGGACGGGCTCCTACGAGCAGTACTTC.

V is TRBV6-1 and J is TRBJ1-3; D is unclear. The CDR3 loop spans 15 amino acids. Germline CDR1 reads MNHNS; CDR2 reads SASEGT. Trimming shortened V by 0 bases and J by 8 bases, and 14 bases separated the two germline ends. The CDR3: CASSEAPTTRDTIYF. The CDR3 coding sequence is TGTGCCAGCAGTGAAGCCCCCACCACCCGAGACACCATATATTTT.

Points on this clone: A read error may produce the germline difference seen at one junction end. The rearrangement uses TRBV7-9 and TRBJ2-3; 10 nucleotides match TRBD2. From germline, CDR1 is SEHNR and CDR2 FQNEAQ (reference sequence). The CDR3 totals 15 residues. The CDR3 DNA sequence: TGTGCCAGCAGCGTAGCGGGGGGAAGCACAGATACGCAGTATTTT. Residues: CASSVAGGSTDTQYF.

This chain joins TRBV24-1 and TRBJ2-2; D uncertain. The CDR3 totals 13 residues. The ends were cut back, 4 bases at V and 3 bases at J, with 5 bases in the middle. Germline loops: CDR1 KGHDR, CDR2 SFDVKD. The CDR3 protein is CATSDRYTGELFF. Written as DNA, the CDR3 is TGTGCCACCAGTGACCGATACACCGGGGAGCTGTTTTTT.

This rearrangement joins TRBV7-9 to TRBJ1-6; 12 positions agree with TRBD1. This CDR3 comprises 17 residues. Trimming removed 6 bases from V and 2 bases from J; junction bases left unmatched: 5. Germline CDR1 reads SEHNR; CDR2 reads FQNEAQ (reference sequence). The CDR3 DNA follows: TGTGCCAGCAGTTCCGGGACAGGGGGCGCCTATAATTCACCCCTCCACTTT. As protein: CASSSGTGGAYNSPLHF.

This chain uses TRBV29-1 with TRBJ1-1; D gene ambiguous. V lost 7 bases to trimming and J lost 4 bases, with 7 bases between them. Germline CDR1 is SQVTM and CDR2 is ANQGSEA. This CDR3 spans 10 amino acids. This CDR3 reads CSATVTEAFF. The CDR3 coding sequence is TGCAGCGCGACGGTCACTGAAGCTTTCTTT.

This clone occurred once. Here the CDR3 DNA reads TGTGCCAGCAGCCACCTCGTTAGCCCCACAGATACGCAGTATTTT. This sequence encodes CASSHLVSPTDTQYF. The chain uses TRBV3-1 (or the pseudogene TRBV3-2) and TRBJ2-3; D is unresolved. The V end lost 3 bases, the J end lost 2 bases, and 12 bases lay between the germline ends. The germline gives CDR1 LGHDT, CDR2 YNNKEL (reference sequence). The length of the CDR3 is 15 residues.